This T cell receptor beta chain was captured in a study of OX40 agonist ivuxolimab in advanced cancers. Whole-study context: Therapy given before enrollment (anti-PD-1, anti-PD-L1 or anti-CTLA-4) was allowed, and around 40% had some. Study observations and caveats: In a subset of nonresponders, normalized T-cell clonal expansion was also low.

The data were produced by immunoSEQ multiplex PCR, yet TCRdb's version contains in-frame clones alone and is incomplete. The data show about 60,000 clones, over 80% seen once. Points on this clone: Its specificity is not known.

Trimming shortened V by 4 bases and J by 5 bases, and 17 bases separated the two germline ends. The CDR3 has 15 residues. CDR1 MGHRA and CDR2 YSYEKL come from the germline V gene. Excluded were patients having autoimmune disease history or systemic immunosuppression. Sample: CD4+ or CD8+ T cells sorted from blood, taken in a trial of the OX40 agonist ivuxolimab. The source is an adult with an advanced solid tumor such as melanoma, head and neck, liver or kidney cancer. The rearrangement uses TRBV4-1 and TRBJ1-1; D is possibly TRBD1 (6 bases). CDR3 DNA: TGCGCCAGCAGCCCATCAGGGAGAGGGGGGACTGAAGCTTTCTTT. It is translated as CASSPSGRGGTEAFF.